The 8 T cell receptor beta chains given below trace back to one sample, sequenced in a study of blood T cells in healthy people across ages. A second PCR, run for roughly 7 to 12 cycles, used a sample-barcoded 5' primer plus a J-beta primer mix. TCRdb re-analysed the 5' RACE reads in MiXCR, keeping a single row per CDR3 protein. There are about 1.1 million distinct CDR3 sequences in the sample; around two fifths occur only once, and approximately 14% lies in the top ten. Input material: blood. The receptor source for this set is a man between 18 and 35 years old in good health.

The V call is TRBV24-1, the J call TRBJ2-2; 10 nucleotides align to TRBD2. The germline V gene has CDR1 KGHDR and CDR2 SFDVKD. With 5 bases clipped from V and 5 bases from J, the junction kept 10 bases outside the gene matches. The CDR3 has 17 residues. This CDR3 reads CATSVNSGGPGTGELFF. Written as DNA, the CDR3 is TGTGCCACCAGTGTAAATAGCGGGGGGCCGGGAACCGGGGAGCTGTTTTTT.

This clonotype has more than one count but fewer than ten. This sequence joins TRBV7-3 and TRBJ1-1; D not certain. V lost 5 bases to trimming and J lost 5 bases, with 12 bases between them. CDR1 and CDR2 (germline): SGHTA, FQGTGA. The CDR3 runs 13 residues. This chain's CDR3 is CASSGSMGTEAFF. The CDR3 bases are TGTGCCAGCAGCGGTTCGATGGGAACTGAAGCTTTCTTT.

Details on this clonotype: Given a much more abundant clone one base away, this may be a read error. The chain has TRBV10-3 and TRBJ2-5; TRBD1 matches at 7 bases. CDR1 is ENHRY and CDR2 is SYGVKD in the germline V gene. The CDR3 spans 13 residues. CDR3 DNA: TGTGCCAGCAGAGGGACAGACCTAGAGTCCCAGTACTTC. It encodes CASRGTDLESQYF.

This clonotype was seen at least ten times. The chain joins TRBV6-6 to TRBJ2-3, with D perhaps matching TRBD2 (5 bases). CDR1 MNHNY and CDR2 SVGAGI come from the germline V gene (reference sequence). The CDR3 loop spans 14 amino acids. V was trimmed by 8 bases and J by 0 bases, leaving 12 bases between them. The CDR3 sequence: CASSTAGSTDTQYF. CDR3 DNA: TGTGCCAGCTCAACCGCGGGTAGCACAGATACGCAGTATTTT.

The chain carries TRBV7-2 and TRBJ1-5, with no clear D. The CDR3 loop spans 15 amino acids. Germline loops: CDR1 SGHTA, CDR2 FQGNSA. Trimming removed 0 bases at V and 4 bases at J, with 10 bases between. The CDR3 is CASSLAFGRNQPQHF. CDR3 DNA: TGTGCCAGCAGCTTAGCGTTCGGCAGGAATCAGCCCCAGCATTTT.

The chain combines TRBV6-1 with TRBJ2-3, with 9 bases aligning to TRBD1. CDR1 is MNHNS, CDR2 SASEGT, per germline. This CDR3 comprises 13 residues. Trimming took 10 bases from V and 2 from J; bases not matched to a gene: 4. CDR3 sequence: CAMGQGHTDTQYF. The DNA for the CDR3 is TGTGCCATGGGACAGGGCCACACAGATACGCAGTATTTT.

The chain couples TRBV29-1 to TRBJ1-4; TRBD1 matches 8 bases. CDR3 size: 15 residues. V lost 0 bases, J lost 8 bases, and 8 bases stayed unmatched. Germline CDR1 is SQVTM and CDR2 is ANQGSEA. Here the CDR3 reads CSVEEETGVREKLFF. In nucleotides, the CDR3 is TGCAGCGTTGAAGAGGAGACAGGGGTGCGAGAAAAACTGTTTTTT. The whole variable domain, remainder taken from reference TRBV29-1 and TRBJ1-4, is SAVISQKPSRDICQRGTSLTIQCQVDSQVTMMFWYRQQPGQSLTLIATANQGSEATYESGFVIDKFPISRPNLTFSTLTVSNMSPEDSSIYLCSVEEETGVREKLFFGSGTQLSVL.

The chain recombines TRBV20-1 with TRBJ2-5; D possibly corresponds to TRBD2 (7 bases). Germline assignment: CDR1 DFQATT and CDR2 SNEGSKA (reference sequence). This CDR3 comprises 15 residues. Trimming left V 0 bases short and J 4 bases short, with 15 bases between. CDR3 sequence reads: CSAREPKGGAETQYF. The CDR3 DNA reads TGCAGTGCTAGAGAACCTAAAGGGGGGGCAGAGACCCAGTACTTC.